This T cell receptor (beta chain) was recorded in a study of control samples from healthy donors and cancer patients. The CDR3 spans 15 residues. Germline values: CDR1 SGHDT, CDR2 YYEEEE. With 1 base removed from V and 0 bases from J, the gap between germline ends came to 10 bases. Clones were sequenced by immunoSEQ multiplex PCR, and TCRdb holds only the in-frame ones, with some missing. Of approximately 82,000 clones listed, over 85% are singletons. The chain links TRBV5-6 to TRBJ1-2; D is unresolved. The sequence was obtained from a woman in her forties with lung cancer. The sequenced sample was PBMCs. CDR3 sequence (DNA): TGTGCCAGCAGCTTGTCAGCCTACGCTAACTATGGCTACACCTTC. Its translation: CASSLSAYANYGYTF. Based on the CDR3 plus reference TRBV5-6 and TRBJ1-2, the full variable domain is DAGVTQSPTHLIKTRGQQVTLRCSPKSGHDTVSWYQQALGQGPQFIFQYYEEEERQRGNFPDRFSGHQFPNYSSELNVNALLLGDSALYLCASSLSAYANYGYTFGSGTRLTVV.